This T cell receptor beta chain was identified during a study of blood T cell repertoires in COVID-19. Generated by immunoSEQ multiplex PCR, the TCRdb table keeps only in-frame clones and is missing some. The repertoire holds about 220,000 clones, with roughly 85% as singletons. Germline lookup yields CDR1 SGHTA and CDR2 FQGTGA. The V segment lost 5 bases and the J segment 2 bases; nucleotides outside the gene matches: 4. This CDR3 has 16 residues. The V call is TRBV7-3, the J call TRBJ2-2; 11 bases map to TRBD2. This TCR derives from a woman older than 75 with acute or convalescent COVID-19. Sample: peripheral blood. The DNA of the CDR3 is TGTGCCAGCAGCGCTGGGACTAGCGGAAACACCGGGGAGCTGTTTTTT. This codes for CASSAGTSGNTGELFF.